The clone carrying this TCR beta chain was counted between two and nine times. These data are taken from a study of blood T cell repertoires in COVID-19. As for the study in general: COVID-19 samples collected from the United States, Italy and Spain covered acute and convalescent phases. The cDNA or gDNA used as material had been derived from T cells, B-cell-depleted T cells, or PBMCs.

Per the original methods: Quantification of nucleated cells was approximated via reference gene primer amplification. Data came from immunoSEQ multiplex PCR; TCRdb stores just in-frame clones and leaves some out. V and J calls and clone size are copied from that table; D and trimming were computed from the DNA. Here the sample spans approximately 120,000 clones, 60% to 85% being singletons. The TCR comes from a human donor in a cohort sampled during active or convalescent COVID-19. The sample was peripheral blood.

The CDR3 DNA follows: TGCAGCGCCCAAACAGGGAGGAACACTGAAGCTTTCTTT. Amino acid sequence: CSAQTGRNTEAFF. The chain links TRBV29-1 to TRBJ1-1, with D tentatively TRBD1 (6 bases). Germline loops: CDR1 SQVTM, CDR2 ANQGSEA. The CDR3 is 13 amino acids. Trimming left V 7 bases short and J 1 base short, with 13 bases between.